In its sample, the clone carrying this T cell receptor beta chain was seen a few times. Germline V lookup: CDR1 SGDLS, CDR2 YYNGEE. The CDR3 has 14 residues. V trimming: 4 bases; J trimming: 2 bases; junction bases outside the gene matches: 3. Time point given: patch test 1, 2 weeks after DPC sensitization. Stated treatment: therapeutic diphenylcyclopropenone sensitization with weekly scalp DPC. Blood was drawn before each patch test was applied. Non-pregnant alopecia patients aged 18 to 70, suitable for DPC therapy. Authors' processing steps: A typical sample had 100,000 or so TCRs, with roughly 20,000 to 690,600 overall. TCRdb re-analysed the RACE reads in MiXCR, keeping a single row per CDR3 protein. TCRdb assigned the V and J calls; the authors' analysis was not used. The table records tens of thousands of distinct CDR3 sequences, more than 30% of them present only once. The sample belongs to a study of human T cells and chemical hapten exposure. Study context: Small discrepancies in pooled library volume mainly accounted for the varying TCR yields per sample.

This material consisted of whole blood, taken in connection with sensitization to the hapten diphenylcyclopropenone (DPC). The chain combines TRBV9 with TRBJ2-1; 7 bases line up with TRBD2. This TCR derives from a man aged 40-50 years with alopecia areata. Some clones in this sample may be carry-over from other donors' samples. CDR3 loop: CASSPSGTYNEQFF. CDR3 nucleotide sequence: TGTGCCAGCAGCCCTAGCGGAACCTACAATGAGCAGTTCTTC.